The rows below give T cell receptor beta chains drawn from one sample of a study of CD4 T cells in relation to SARS-CoV-2 and coronaviruses. Which antigens these TCRs recognize remains unknown. This table comes from immunoSEQ multiplex PCR, and its TCRdb copy is limited to in-frame clones, with some not included. The sample carries about 21,000 clones, approximately 84% recorded once. Material: CD4+ T cells from PBMCs, cultured in vitro. Receptor source: a human donor in good health. CDR3s include the opening cysteine and the closing phenylalanine or tryptophan. The D gene is left open where the match is weak. Not all rows give a size; the values are once, few, many and, for expanded clones, a class.

-	TRBD1	TRBV7-8	TRBJ2-1	TGTGCCAGCAGCGTGAAAACCGGGACAGGGGGGGACAATGAGCAGTTCTTC	CASSVKTGTGGDNEQFF
-	-	TRBV5-4	TRBJ1-3	TGTGCCAGCAGCTCACCAGGGGATGTTTCTGGAAACACCATATATTTT	CASSSPGDVSGNTIYF
-	-	TRBV19	TRBJ2-4	TGTGCCAGTAATTGGGGGGACGGGGCCAAAAACATTCAGTACTTC	CASNWGDGAKNIQYF
-	-	TRBV7-2	TRBJ1-5	TGTGCCAGCAGCTTAGCGTCCGGGGCAAATCAGCCCCAGCATTTT	CASSLASGANQPQHF
-	TRBD2	TRBV29-1	TRBJ2-3	TGCAGCGTTGAAGATGGGATAGCGGGAGACACAGATACGCAGTATTTT	CSVEDGIAGDTDTQYF
few	-	TRBV30	TRBJ2-1	TGTGCCTGGAGTGTAAAGGCCCCCGGAGGGGACAATGAGCAGTTCTTC	CAWSVKAPGGDNEQFF
few	TRBD2	TRBV28	TRBJ2-3	TGTGCCAGCAGTGGAACTAGCGGGAGGACAGATACGCAGTATTTT	CASSGTSGRTDTQYF
-	-	TRBV19	TRBJ1-1	TGTGCCAGTAGTATAAGGGGAGGGAACACTGAAGCTTTCTTT	CASSIRGGNTEAFF
-	TRBD2	TRBV15	TRBJ2-1	TGTGCCACCAGCAAAGGGACTAGCGGGGACAATGAGCAGTTCTTC	CATSKGTSGDNEQFF
-	TRBD1	TRBV7-3	TRBJ2-7	TGTGCCAGCAGCACGACAGGGGGCGCTTCCTACGAGCAGTACTTC	CASSTTGGASYEQYF
-	-	TRBV11-2	TRBJ1-3	TGTGCCAGCAGCTTAGAAACGCGGCGCACCATATATTTT	CASSLETRRTIYF
-	-	TRBV12-3/TRBV12-4	TRBJ1-2	TGTGCCAGCGGAAACAGGGTCTCTTATGGCTACACCTTC	CASGNRVSYGYTF
few	-	TRBV6-1	TRBJ2-7	TGTGCCAGCAGTGACAGGGCACGTAACCTCTACGAGCAGTACTTC	CASSDRARNLYEQYF
-	-	TRBV25-1	TRBJ1-1	TGTGCCAGCGAAACCCGGGGGAACACTGAAGCTTTCTTT	CASETRGNTEAFF
few	TRBD1	TRBV29-1	TRBJ1-5	TGCAGCTATGCGACAGGGGACCAGCCCCAGCATTTT	CSYATGDQPQHF
-	-	TRBV3-1/TRBV3-2	TRBJ2-5	TGTGCCAGCAGCCACTTAGGGCTCCAAGAGACCCAGTACTTC	CASSHLGLQETQYF
once	-	TRBV15	TRBJ2-7	TGTGCCACCAGCAGAGCAATCGGGAGCGGTACTCTCTACGAGCAGTACTTC	CATSRAIGSGTLYEQYF
-	TRBD1	TRBV4-1	TRBJ1-2	TGCGCCAGCAGCCAAAAAGGGGGCTTCGGCTATGGCTACACCTTC	CASSQKGGFGYGYTF
-	-	TRBV5-8	TRBJ2-7	TGTGCCAGCAGCTTGGTCTTCTACGAGCAGTACTTC	CASSLVFYEQYF
once	TRBD2	TRBV19	TRBJ2-1	TGTGCCAGTGGGACTAGCATCGGGTACAATGAGCAGTTCTTC	CASGTSIGYNEQFF
once	TRBD1	TRBV3-1/TRBV3-2	TRBJ1-6	TGTGCCAGCAGCCAAGTACAGGGGTCGTTGGTAGTATCACCCCTCCACTTT	CASSQVQGSLVVSPLHF
once	-	TRBV5-6	TRBJ1-1	TGTGCCAGCAGCTTGTACCACAACACTGAAGCTTTCTTT	CASSLYHNTEAFF
-	TRBD2	TRBV27	TRBJ2-1	TGTGCCAGCAGAAAAGGACTAGCGGGAGTTAATGAGCAGTTCTTC	CASRKGLAGVNEQFF
-	-	TRBV18	TRBJ2-7	TGTGCCAGCTCACCATTCGATAGACTAGCGACTACAGGGGGGGAGCAGTACTTC	CASSPFDRLATTGGEQYF
-	-	TRBV28	TRBJ1-4	TGTGCCAGCAGTTCTCAAGAGGGATTCGGCTCTAATGAAAAACTGTTTTTT	CASSSQEGFGSNEKLFF
-	-	TRBV18	TRBJ2-7	TGTGCCAGCTCACCGCTCGAGGGGGGGCTTTCCCCCCTCGAGCAGTACTTC	CASSPLEGGLSPLEQYF
medium-sized	-	TRBV5-4	TRBJ1-3	TGTGCCAGCAGCTTGCAGGGTGGAAACACCATATATTTT	CASSLQGGNTIYF
-	-	TRBV30	TRBJ1-2	TGTGCCTGGAGTCCCCCCAGAAACTATGGCTACACCTTC	CAWSPPRNYGYTF
-	TRBD1	TRBV28	TRBJ2-3	TGTGCCAGCAGTCCGGACAGGCGCAGCACAGATACGCAGTATTTT	CASSPDRRSTDTQYF
-	-	TRBV3-1/TRBV3-2	TRBJ2-4	TGTGCCAGCAGCCCCAGGGGCCAGGGAAACATTCAGTACTTC	CASSPRGQGNIQYF
once	-	TRBV2	TRBJ2-5	TGTGCCAGCAGTCCCCGGCAGGGCCTAGAGACCCAGTACTTC	CASSPRQGLETQYF
once	-	TRBV6-6	TRBJ2-1	TGTGCCAGCAGACCCCCCCCCAACAATGAGCAGTTCTTC	CASRPPPNNEQFF
-	TRBD2	TRBV7-2	TRBJ2-7	TGTGCCAGCAGCTTAGCTAGCGGGAGGGCCATGAGGTACTTC	CASSLASGRAMRYF
once	TRBD2	TRBV7-9	TRBJ2-1	TGTGCCAGCAGCTTATTAGGAACGGGAGGAGGGAATGAGCAGTTCTTC	CASSLLGTGGGNEQFF
-	-	TRBV5-1	TRBJ1-3	TGCGCCAGCAGCTTGGCAGTCCAGGGCGCTGGAAACACCATATATTTT	CASSLAVQGAGNTIYF
-	TRBD2	TRBV6-5	TRBJ2-1	TGTGCCAGCAGTTCGCGGGGACTAGCAGAATACAATGAGCAGTTCTTC	CASSSRGLAEYNEQFF
few	-	TRBV9	TRBJ1-6	TGTGCCAGCAGCGCCGTGGGGGGTCCTAATTCACCCCTCCACTTT	CASSAVGGPNSPLHF
-	-	TRBV2	TRBJ2-1	TGTGCCAGCACTCAAACCCGGTACAATGAGCAGTTCTTC	CASTQTRYNEQFF
-	-	TRBV9	TRBJ1-1	TGTGCCAGCAAAAAGAGTCCTGTCCTGGACACTGAAGCTTTCTTT	CASKKSPVLDTEAFF
-	-	TRBV19	TRBJ1-5	TGTGCCAGTAGTACCGCAGGCAATCAGCCCCAGCATTTT	CASSTAGNQPQHF
once	-	TRBV5-4	TRBJ1-2	TGTGCCAGCACTACCCCGAAGGTGGGAGGCTACACCTTC	CASTTPKVGGYTF
-	-	TRBV7-2	TRBJ2-7	TGTGCCAGCAGCTCCGGTCGGGGCTACGAGCAGTACTTC	CASSSGRGYEQYF
-	-	TRBV7-2	TRBJ1-2	TGTGCCAGCAGCTTAGAATCTGGGAACTATGGCTACACCTTC	CASSLESGNYGYTF
-	TRBD1	TRBV7-9	TRBJ2-7	TGTGCCAGCAGCTTAGACGGGACAGGGGGCCGCGAGCAGTACTTC	CASSLDGTGGREQYF
few	-	TRBV18	TRBJ1-6	TGTGCCAGCTCACTGCAGGGGTATAATTCACCCCTCCACTTT	CASSLQGYNSPLHF
-	-	TRBV9	TRBJ1-5	TGTGCCAGCAGCGCGTCCGGGACCTCCAATCAGCCCCAGCATTTT	CASSASGTSNQPQHF
-	-	TRBV15	TRBJ2-2	TGTGCCACCAGCATGGATGGGGCCACCGGGGAGCTGTTTTTT	CATSMDGATGELFF
few	-	TRBV19	TRBJ2-1	TGTGCCAGTAGTAAAACGTCGGGACTTTCCAATGAGCAGTTCTTC	CASSKTSGLSNEQFF
-	-	TRBV24-1	TRBJ2-1	TGTGCCACCAGTGTCCCGCCCCAGAATGGGGGCCTTCACAATGAGCAGTTCTTC	CATSVPPQNGGLHNEQFF
-	TRBD2	TRBV2	TRBJ2-1	TGTGCCAGCACTTTGAGGGAGGGATATTACAATGAGCAGTTCTTC	CASTLREGYYNEQFF
-	-	TRBV6-6	TRBJ2-2	TGTGCCAGCAGTTACATACAGGGAGGCCCCGGGGAGCTGTTTTTT	CASSYIQGGPGELFF
few	TRBD2	TRBV30	TRBJ2-3	TGTGCCTGGAGTTATCTGACTAGCGGGAGAGCAGATACGCAGTATTTT	CAWSYLTSGRADTQYF
-	TRBD1	TRBV6-6	TRBJ1-2	TGTGCCAGCACGGACAGGGGTGGCTATGGCTACACCTTC	CASTDRGGYGYTF
-	TRBD2	TRBV19	TRBJ2-5	TGTGCCAGTAGTAAGGCGGGAGGGGCGCAGGAGACCCAGTACTTC	CASSKAGGAQETQYF
-	-	TRBV4-1	TRBJ1-1	TGCGCCAGCAGCCTAACAGGGCAGAACACTGAAGCTTTCTTT	CASSLTGQNTEAFF